The source of this TCR beta chain is a study of T cell responses to AZD1222 COVID-19 vaccine. Findings and limits, study-wide: Spike regions recognized by vaccine-associated CD4 TCRs spanned the protein, led by 160-218 and 743-854. Baseline testing showed seropositivity in only a handful of AZD1222 recipients. It should be noted that donors were predominantly white British and more often female, and clonal diversity was possibly underestimated.

Only in-frame clones appear in the TCRdb table, and some are missing; sequencing was by immunoSEQ multiplex PCR. The table shows about 170,000 clones, with about 90% occurring only once. A remark on this clone: Its antigen is still unknown.

Trimming pared 1 base from V and 0 bases from J, leaving 16 bases between. Germline values: CDR1 SGHRS, CDR2 YFSETQ. There are 17 residues in the CDR3. The V call is TRBV5-1, the J call TRBJ1-1, with a weak D call TRBD1 (5 bases). The material sequenced was peripheral blood, taken 28 days after the second dose of the MenACWY control vaccine. The sequence derives from an adult who received the MenACWY meningococcal vaccine as a control. DNA for the CDR3: TGCGCCAGCAGCTTGTCTCAGGGATTCACCCTGAACACTGAAGCTTTCTTT. This codes for CASSLSQGFTLNTEAFF.